This T cell receptor (beta chain) was sequenced for a study of vaccination effects on CD4 cells after COVID-19. Broader study findings: Long after vaccination, the clones induced by infection and by vaccine shrank markedly in size.

The V and J ends lost 10 bases and 4 bases respectively, with 22 bases between them. In germline, CDR1 is MNHEY, CDR2 SMNVEV (reference sequence). CDR3 length: 15 amino acids. A note on this clone: What it binds is unknown.

Antigen-specific CD4+ T cells were first expanded with viral peptide pools by the ViraFEST assay and only then sequenced. Isolation of CD4+ T cells took place after less than 12 days of culture. None of the vaccinated had previously contracted SARS-CoV-2, and their nucleocapsid antibodies tested negative. The authors exchanged half the medium for IL-2 medium on days 3 and 7. Some clones are missing from TCRdb's copy, which holds only in-frame ones; the method was immunoSEQ multiplex PCR. Of approximately 23,000 clones listed, 60% to 85% are singletons. Here the sequenced sample was CD4+ T cells from PBMCs cultured with HCoV-OC43 spike peptides, taken before COVID-19 vaccination. Subset indicated: HCoV-OC43 spike overlapping peptide pool stimulation. The sequence was obtained from a human donor who received a COVID-19 vaccine. The chain carries TRBV27 and TRBJ1-2; TRBD1 is a possible D gene (6 bases). The DNA of the CDR3 is TGTGCCACCCGCCCATGGGGGGGCGTAGGCTATGGCTACACCTTC. Translation gives CATRPWGGVGYGYTF.